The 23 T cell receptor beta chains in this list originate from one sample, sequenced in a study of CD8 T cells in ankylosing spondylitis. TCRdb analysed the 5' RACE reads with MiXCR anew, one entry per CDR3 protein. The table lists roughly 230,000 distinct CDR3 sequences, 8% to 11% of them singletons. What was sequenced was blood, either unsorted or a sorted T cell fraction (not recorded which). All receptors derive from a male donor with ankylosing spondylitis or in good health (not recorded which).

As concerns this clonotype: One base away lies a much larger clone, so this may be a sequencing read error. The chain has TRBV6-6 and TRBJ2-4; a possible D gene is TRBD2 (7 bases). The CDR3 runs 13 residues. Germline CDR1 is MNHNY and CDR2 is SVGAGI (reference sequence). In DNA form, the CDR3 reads TGTACCAGCAGTTCGGAGGGGGGGAACATTCAGTACTTC. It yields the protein CTSSSEGGNIQYF.

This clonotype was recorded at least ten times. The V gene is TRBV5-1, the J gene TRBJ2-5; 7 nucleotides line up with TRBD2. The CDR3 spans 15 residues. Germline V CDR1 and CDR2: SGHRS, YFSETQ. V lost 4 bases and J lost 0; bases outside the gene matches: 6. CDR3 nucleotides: TGCGCCAGCAGCCCCTCCGGGGGGTACCAAGAGACCCAGTACTTC. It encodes CASSPSGGYQETQYF.

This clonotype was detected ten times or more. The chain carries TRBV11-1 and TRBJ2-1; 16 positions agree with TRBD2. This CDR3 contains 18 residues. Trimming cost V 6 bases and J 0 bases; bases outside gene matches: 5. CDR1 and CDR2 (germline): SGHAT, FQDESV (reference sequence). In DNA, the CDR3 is TGTGCCAGCAGACCCGGGACTAGCGGGAGGGCCTCCTACAATGAGCAGTTCTTC. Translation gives CASRPGTSGRASYNEQFF.

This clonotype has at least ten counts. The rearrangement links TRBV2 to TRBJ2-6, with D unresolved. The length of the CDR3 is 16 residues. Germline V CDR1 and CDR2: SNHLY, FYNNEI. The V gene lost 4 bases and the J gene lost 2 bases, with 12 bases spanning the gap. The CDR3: CASSGLIPPGANVLTF. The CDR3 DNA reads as TGTGCCAGCAGTGGACTGATCCCTCCTGGGGCCAACGTCCTGACTTTC. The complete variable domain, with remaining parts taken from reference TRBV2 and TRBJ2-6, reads EPEVTQTPSHQVTQMGQEVILRCVPISNHLYFYWYRQILGQKVEFLVSFYNNEISEKSEIFDDQFSVERPDGSNFTLKIRSTKLEDSAMYFCASSGLIPPGANVLTFGAGSRLTVL.

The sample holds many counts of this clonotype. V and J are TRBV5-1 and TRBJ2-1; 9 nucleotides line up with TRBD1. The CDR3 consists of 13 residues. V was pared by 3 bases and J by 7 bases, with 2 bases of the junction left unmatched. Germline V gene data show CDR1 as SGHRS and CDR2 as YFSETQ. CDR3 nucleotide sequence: TGCGCCAGCAGCTGGGGACAGGGAAATGAGCAGTTCTTC. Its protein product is CASSWGQGNEQFF. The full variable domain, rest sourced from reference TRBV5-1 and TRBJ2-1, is KAGVTQTPRYLIKTRGQQVTLSCSPISGHRSVSWYQQTPGQGLQFLFEYFSETQRNKGNFPGRFSGRQFSNSRSEMNVSTLELGDSALYLCASSWGQGNEQFFGPGTRLTVL.

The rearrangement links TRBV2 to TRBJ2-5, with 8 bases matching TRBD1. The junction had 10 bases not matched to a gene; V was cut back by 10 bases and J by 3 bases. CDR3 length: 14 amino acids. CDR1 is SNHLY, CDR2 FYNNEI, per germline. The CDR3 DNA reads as TGTGCCATCACCAGGACAGGGAGGAAAGAGACCCAGTACTTC. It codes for CAITRTGRKETQYF.

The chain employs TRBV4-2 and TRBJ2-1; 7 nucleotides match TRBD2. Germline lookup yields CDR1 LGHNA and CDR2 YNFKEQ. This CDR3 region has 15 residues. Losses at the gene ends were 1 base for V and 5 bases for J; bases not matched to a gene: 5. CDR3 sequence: CASSQGDRGDNEQFF. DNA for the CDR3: TGTGCCAGCAGCCAAGGGGACCGGGGGGACAATGAGCAGTTCTTC.

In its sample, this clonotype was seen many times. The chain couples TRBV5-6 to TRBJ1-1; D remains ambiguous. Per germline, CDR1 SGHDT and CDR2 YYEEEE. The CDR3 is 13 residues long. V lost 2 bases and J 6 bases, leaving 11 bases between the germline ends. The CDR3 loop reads CASSFMSTPEAFF. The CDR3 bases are TGTGCCAGCAGCTTTATGTCGACTCCTGAAGCTTTCTTT.

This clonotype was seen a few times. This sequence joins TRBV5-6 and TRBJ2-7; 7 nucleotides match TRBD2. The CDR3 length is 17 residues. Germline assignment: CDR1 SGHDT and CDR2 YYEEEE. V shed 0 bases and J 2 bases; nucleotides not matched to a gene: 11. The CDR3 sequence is CASSLGRGRGNTYEQYF. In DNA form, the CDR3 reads TGTGCCAGCAGCTTGGGTCGGGGGAGGGGTAATACCTACGAGCAGTACTTC.

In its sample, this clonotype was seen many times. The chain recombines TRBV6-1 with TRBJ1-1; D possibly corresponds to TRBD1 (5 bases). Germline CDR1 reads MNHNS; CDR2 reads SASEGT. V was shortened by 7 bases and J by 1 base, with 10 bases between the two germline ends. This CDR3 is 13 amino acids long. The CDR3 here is CASIGRGNTEAFF. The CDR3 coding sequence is TGTGCCAGCATCGGGAGGGGGAACACTGAAGCTTTCTTT.

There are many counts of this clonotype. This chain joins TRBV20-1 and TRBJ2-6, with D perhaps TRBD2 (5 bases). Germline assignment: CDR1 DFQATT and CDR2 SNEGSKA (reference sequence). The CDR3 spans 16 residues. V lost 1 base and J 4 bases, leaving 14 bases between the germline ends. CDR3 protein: CSARGNAGLGANVLTF. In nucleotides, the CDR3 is TGCAGTGCTAGAGGAAACGCGGGTCTGGGGGCCAACGTCCTGACTTTC.

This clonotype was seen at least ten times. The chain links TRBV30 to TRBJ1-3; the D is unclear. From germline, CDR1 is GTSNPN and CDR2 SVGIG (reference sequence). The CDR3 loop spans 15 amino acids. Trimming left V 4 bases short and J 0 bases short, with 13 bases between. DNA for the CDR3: TGTGCCTGGACTACCCATTATTCCTCTGGAAACACCATATATTTT. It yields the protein CAWTTHYSSGNTIYF.

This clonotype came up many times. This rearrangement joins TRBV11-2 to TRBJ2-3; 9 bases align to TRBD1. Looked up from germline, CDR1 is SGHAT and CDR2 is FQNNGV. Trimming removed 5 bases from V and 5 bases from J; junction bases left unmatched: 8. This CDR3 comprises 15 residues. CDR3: CASSPGTGRQDTQYF. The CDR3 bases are TGTGCCAGCAGCCCTGGGACAGGGAGGCAAGATACGCAGTATTTT.

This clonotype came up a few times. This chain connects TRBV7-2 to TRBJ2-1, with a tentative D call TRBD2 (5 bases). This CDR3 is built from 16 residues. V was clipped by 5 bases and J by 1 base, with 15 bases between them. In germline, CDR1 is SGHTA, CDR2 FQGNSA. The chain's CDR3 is CASSRRRSGSYNEQFF. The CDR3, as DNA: TGTGCCAGCAGCCGCCGGCGGAGCGGATCCTACAATGAGCAGTTCTTC.

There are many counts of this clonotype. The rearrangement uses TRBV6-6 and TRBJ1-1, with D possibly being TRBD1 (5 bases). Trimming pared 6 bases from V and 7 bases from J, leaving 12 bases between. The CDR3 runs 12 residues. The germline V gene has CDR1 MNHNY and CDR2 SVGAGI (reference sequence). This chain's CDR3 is CASRLQRGEAFF. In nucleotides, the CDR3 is TGTGCCAGCAGGCTACAGAGGGGTGAAGCTTTCTTT.

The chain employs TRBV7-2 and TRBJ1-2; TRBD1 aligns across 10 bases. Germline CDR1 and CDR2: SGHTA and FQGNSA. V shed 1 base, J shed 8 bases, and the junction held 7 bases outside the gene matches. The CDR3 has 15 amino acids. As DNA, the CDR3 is TGTGCCAGCAGCTTAGGGGGGGACAGGGGCTTCGGCTACACCTTC. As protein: CASSLGGDRGFGYTF.

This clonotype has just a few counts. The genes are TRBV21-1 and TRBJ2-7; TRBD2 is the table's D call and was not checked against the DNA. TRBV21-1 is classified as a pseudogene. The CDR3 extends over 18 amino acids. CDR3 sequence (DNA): TGTGCCAGCAGCAAACGGGAGGGGGGGACAGCTTTCTCCTACGAGCAGTACTTC. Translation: CASSKREGGTAFSYEQYF.

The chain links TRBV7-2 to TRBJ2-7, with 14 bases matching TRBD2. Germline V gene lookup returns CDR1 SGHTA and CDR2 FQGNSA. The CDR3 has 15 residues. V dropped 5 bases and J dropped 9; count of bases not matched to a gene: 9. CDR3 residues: CASSPGLAGAPGQYF. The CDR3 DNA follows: TGTGCCAGCAGCCCGGGACTAGCGGGAGCGCCGGGGCAGTACTTC.

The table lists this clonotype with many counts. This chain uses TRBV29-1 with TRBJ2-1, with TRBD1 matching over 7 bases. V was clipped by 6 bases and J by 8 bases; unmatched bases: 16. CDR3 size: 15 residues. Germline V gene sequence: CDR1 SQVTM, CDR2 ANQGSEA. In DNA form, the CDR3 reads TGCAGCGTCTCCGGGACAGACACGTGGCACGATGAGCAGTTCTTC. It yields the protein CSVSGTDTWHDEQFF.

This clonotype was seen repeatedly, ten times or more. Here the CDR3 DNA reads TGTGCCAGCAGCTACCTCCTTGGGGGCTACACCTTC. This sequence encodes CASSYLLGGYTF. The chain combines TRBV7-2 with TRBJ1-2, with unresolved D. Trimming shortened V by 4 bases and J by 8 bases, and 11 bases separated the two germline ends. The CDR3 extends over 12 amino acids. Germline assignment: CDR1 SGHTA and CDR2 FQGNSA.

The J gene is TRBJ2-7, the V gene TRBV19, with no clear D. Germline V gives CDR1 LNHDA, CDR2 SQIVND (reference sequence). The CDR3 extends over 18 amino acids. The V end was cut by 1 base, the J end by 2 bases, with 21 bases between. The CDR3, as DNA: TGTGCCAGTAGTATAGGGAGTGGAGTAGAGTTCTATCCCTACGAGCAGTACTTC. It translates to CASSIGSGVEFYPYEQYF. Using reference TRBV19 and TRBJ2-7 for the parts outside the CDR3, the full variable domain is DGGITQSPKYLFRKEGQNVTLSCEQNLNHDAMYWYRQDPGQGLRLIYYSQIVNDFQKGDIAEGYSVSREKKESFPLTVTSAQKNPTAFYLCASSIGSGVEFYPYEQYFGPGTRLTVT.

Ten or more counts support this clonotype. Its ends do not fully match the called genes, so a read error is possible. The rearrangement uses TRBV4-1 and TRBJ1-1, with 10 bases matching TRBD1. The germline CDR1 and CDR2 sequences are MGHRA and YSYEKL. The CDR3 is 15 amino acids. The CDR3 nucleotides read TGCGCCAGCAGCAAAGACAGGGGGCAAGACACTGAAGCTTTCTTT. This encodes CASSKDRGQDTEAFF.

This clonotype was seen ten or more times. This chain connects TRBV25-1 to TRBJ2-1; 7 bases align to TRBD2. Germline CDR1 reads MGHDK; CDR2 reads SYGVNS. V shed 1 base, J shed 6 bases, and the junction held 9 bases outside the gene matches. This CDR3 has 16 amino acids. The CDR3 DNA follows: TGTGCCAGCAGTGAATTCCGGCGGGGAGGGATCAATGAGCAGTTCTTC. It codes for CASSEFRRGGINEQFF.